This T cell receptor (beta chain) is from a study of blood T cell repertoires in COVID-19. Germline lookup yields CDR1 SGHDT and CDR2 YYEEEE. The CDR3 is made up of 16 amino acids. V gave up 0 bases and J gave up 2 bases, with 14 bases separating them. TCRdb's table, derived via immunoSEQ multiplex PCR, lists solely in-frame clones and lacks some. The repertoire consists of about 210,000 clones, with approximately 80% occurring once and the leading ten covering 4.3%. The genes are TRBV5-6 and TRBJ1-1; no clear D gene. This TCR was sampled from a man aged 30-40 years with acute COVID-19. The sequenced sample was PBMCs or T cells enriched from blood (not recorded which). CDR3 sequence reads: CASSLARGRVNTEAFF. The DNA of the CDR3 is TGTGCCAGCAGCTTGGCGCGGGGTAGGGTTAACACTGAAGCTTTCTTT. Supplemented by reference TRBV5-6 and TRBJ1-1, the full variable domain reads DAGVTQSPTHLIKTRGQQVTLRCSPKSGHDTVSWYQQALGQGPQFIFQYYEEEERQRGNFPDRFSGHQFPNYSSELNVNALLLGDSALYLCASSLARGRVNTEAFFGQGTRLTVV.